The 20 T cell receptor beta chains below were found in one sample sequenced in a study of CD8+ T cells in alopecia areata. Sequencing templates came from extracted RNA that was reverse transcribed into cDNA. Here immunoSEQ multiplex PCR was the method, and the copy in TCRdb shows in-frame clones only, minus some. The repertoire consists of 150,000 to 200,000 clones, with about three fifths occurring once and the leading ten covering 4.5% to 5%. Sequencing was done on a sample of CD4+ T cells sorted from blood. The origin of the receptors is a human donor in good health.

Here the CDR3 reads CSVDRRASDTQYF. The CDR3 DNA sequence: TGCAGCGTTGACCGCAGGGCCTCAGATACGCAGTATTTT. The rearrangement joins TRBV29-1 to TRBJ2-3; tentatively, D is TRBD1 (5 bases). Deletions cut 3 bases from V and 4 bases from J, with 11 bases between. CDR3 length: 13 amino acids. Germline V gene data show CDR1 as SQVTM and CDR2 as ANQGSEA.

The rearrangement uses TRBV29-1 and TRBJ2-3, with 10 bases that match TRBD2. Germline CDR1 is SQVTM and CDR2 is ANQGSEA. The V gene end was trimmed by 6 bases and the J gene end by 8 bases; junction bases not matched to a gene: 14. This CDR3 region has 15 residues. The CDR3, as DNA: TGCAGCGTATTCCAGGGGGCTTCTAGCGGGAGTACGCAGTATTTT. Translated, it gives CSVFQGASSGSTQYF.

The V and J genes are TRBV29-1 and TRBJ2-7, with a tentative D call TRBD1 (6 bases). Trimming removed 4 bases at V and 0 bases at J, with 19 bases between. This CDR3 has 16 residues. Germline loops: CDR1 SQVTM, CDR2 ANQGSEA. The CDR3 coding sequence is TGCAGCGTTGGGTGGCGGACAGCAACCAACTCCTACGAGCAGTACTTC. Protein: CSVGWRTATNSYEQYF.

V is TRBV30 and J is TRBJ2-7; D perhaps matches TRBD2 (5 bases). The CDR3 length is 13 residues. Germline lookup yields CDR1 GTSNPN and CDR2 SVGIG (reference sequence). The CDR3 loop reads CALGPGGSYEQYF. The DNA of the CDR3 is TGTGCTCTCGGACCAGGAGGCTCCTACGAGCAGTACTTC.

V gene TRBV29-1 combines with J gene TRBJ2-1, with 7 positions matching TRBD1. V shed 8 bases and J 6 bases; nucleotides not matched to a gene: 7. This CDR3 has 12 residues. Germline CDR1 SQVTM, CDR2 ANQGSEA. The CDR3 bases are TGCAGCACCCGGACAGGTCGCAATGAGCAGTTCTTC. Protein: CSTRTGRNEQFF.

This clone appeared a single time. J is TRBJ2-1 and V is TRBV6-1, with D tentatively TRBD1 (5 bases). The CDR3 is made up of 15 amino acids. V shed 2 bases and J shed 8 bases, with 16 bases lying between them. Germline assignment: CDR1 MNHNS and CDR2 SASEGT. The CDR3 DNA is TGTGCCAGCAGTGAAATGTGGGGCGCAAGTCATGAGCAGTTCTTC. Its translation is CASSEMWGASHEQFF.

The DNA for the CDR3 is TGTGCCACCAGCTCCGGGACAGGGTCCTACGAGCAGTACTTC. Translated: CATSSGTGSYEQYF. The chain recombines TRBV15 with TRBJ2-7; 9 positions agree with TRBD1. CDR1 and CDR2 (germline): LNHNV, YYDKDF (reference sequence). Trimming took 5 bases from V and 1 from J; bases not matched to a gene: 3. This CDR3 is built from 14 residues.

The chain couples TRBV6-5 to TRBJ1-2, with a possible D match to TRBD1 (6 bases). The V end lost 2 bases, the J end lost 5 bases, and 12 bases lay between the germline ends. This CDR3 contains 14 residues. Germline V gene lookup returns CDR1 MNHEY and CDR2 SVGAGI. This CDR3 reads CASSYTIQGYGYTF. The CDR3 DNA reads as TGTGCCAGCAGTTACACAATCCAGGGGTATGGCTACACCTTC.

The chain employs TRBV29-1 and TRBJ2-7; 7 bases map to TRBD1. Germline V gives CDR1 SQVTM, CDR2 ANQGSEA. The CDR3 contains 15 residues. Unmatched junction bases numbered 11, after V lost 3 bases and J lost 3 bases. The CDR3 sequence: CSVEGGQGDFYEQYF. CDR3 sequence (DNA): TGCAGCGTTGAGGGCGGGCAGGGGGATTTCTACGAGCAGTACTTC.

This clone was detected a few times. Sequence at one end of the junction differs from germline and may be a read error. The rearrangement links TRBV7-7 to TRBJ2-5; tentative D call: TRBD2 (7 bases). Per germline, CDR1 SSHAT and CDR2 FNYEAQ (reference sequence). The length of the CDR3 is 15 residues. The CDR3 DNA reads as TGTGCTAGCAGCCCCGGGGGGCCGTACCAAGAGACCCAGTACTTC. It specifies CASSPGGPYQETQYF.

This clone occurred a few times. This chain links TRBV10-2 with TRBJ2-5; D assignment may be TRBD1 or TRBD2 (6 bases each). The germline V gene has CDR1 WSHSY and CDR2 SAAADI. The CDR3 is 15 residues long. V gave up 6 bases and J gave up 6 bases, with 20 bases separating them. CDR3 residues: CASSPTGGLGKTQYF. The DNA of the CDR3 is TGCGCCAGCAGCCCGACCGGGGGCCTCGGGAAGACCCAGTACTTC.

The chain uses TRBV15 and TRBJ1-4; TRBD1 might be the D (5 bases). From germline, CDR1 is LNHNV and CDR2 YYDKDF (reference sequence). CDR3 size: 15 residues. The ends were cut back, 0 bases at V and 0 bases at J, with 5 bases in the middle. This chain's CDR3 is CATSRDRATNEKLFF. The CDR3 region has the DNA TGTGCCACCAGCAGAGACAGGGCAACTAATGAAAAACTGTTTTTT.

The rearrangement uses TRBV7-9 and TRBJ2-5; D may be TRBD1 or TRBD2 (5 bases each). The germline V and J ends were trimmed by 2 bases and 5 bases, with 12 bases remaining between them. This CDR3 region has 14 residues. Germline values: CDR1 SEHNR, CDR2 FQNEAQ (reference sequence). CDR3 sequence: CASSLQGRTETQYF. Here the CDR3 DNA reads TGTGCCAGCAGCTTACAGGGACGTACGGAGACCCAGTACTTC.

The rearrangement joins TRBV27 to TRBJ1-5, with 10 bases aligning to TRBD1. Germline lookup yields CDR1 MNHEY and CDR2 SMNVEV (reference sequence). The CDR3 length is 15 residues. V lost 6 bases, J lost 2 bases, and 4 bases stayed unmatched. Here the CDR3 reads CASRRTGGGNQPQHF. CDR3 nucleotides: TGTGCCAGCAGGCGGACAGGGGGTGGCAATCAGCCCCAGCATTTT.

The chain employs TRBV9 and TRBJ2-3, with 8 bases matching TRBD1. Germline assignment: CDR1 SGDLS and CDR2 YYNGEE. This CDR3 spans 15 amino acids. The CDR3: CAAAEGRGPHDTQYF. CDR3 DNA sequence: TGTGCAGCAGCGGAGGGCAGGGGGCCACACGATACGCAGTATTTT.

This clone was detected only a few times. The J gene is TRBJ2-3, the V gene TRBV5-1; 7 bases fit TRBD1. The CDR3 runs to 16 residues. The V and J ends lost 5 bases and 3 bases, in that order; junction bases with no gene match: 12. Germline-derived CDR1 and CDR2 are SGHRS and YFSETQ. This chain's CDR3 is CASSPGRQGRTDTQYF. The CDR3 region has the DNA TGCGCCAGCAGTCCGGGAAGACAGGGTAGGACAGATACGCAGTATTTT.

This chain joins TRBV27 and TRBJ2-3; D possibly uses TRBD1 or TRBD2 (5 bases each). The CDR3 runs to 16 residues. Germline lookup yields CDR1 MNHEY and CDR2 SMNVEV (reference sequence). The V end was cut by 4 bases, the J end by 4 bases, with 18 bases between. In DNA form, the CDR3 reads TGTGCCAGCAGTTCCCAGGGACGTTGGGCCGCAGATACGCAGTATTTT. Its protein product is CASSSQGRWAADTQYF.

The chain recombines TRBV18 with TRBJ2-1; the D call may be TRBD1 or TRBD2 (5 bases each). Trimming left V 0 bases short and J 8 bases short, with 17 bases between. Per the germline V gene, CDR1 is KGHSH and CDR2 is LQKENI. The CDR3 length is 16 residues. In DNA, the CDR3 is TGTGCCAGCTCACCACCGGGAGTCCGGGGCATAGATGAGCAGTTCTTC. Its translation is CASSPPGVRGIDEQFF.

The CDR3 DNA reads TGCAGCCCAAGAGGCTACACCTTC. Translating gives CSPRGYTF. The chain recombines TRBV20-1 with TRBJ1-2, with D hard to call. This CDR3 spans 8 amino acids. In germline, CDR1 is DFQATT, CDR2 SNEGSKA (reference sequence).

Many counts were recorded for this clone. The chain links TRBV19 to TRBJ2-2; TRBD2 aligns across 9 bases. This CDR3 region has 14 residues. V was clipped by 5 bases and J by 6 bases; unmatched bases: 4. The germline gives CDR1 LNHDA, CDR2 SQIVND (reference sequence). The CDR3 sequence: CASSLGLAPGELFF. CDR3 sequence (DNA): TGTGCCAGTAGTTTGGGACTAGCCCCCGGGGAGCTGTTTTTT.